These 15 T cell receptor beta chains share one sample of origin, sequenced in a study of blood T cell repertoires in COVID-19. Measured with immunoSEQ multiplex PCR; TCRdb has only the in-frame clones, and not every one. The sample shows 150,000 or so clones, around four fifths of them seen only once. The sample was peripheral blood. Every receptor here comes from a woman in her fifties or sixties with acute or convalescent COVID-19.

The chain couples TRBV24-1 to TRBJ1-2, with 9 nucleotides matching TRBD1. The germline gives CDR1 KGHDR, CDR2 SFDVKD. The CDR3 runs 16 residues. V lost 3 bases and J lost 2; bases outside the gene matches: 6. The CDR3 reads CATSDPGTGWNYGYTF. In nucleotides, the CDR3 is TGTGCCACCAGTGATCCCGGGACAGGGTGGAACTATGGCTACACCTTC.

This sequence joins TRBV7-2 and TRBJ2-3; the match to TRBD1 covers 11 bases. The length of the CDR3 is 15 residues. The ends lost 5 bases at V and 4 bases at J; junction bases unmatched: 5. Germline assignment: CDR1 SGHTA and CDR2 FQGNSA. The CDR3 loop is CASSLGQGAADTQYF. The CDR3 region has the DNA TGTGCCAGCAGCCTTGGACAGGGGGCGGCAGATACGCAGTATTTT.

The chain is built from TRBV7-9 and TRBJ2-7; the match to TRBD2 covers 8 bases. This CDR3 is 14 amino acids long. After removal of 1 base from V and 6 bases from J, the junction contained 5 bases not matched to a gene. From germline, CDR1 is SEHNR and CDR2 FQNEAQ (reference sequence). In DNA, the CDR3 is TGTGCCAGCAGCTTAGGTAGCGGGGTAGGCGAGCAGTACTTC. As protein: CASSLGSGVGEQYF.

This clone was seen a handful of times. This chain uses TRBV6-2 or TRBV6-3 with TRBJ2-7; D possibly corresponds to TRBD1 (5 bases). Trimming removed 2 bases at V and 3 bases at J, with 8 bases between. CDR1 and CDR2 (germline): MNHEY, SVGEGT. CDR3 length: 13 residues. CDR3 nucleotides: TGTGCCAGCAGTTACCCAGACAGCTACGAGCAGTACTTC. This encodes CASSYPDSYEQYF.

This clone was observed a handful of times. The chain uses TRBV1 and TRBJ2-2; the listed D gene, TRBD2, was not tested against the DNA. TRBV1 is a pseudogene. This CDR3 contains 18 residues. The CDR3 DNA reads TGCACCAGCAGCCAAGGTAGTCTCGGGGGGTCACTCACCGGGGAGCTGTTTTTT. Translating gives CTSSQGSLGGSLTGELFF.

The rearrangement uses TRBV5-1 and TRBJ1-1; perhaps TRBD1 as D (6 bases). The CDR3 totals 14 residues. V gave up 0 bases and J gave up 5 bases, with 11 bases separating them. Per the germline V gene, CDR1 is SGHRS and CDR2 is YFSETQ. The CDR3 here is CASSLEQGKTEAFF. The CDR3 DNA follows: TGCGCCAGCAGCTTGGAGCAGGGGAAGACTGAAGCTTTCTTT.

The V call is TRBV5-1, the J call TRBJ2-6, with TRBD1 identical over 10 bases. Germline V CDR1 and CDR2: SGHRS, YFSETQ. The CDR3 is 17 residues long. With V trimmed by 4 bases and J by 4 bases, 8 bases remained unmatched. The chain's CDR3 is CASSQGQGPGGANVLTF. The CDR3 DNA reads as TGCGCCAGCAGCCAGGGACAGGGGCCCGGAGGGGCCAACGTCCTGACTTTC.

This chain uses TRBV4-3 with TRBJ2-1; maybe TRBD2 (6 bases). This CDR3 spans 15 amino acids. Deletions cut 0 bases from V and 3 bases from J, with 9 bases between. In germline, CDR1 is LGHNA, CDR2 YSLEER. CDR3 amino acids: CASSQDQGLYNEQFF. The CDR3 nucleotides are TGCGCCAGCAGCCAAGATCAGGGACTCTACAATGAGCAGTTCTTC.

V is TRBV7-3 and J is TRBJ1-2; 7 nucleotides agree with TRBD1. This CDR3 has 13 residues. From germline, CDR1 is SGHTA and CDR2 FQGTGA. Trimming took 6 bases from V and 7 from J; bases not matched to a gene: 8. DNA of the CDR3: TGTGCCAGCAGTTCCGACAGGGTTGGTGGCTACACCTTC. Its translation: CASSSDRVGGYTF.

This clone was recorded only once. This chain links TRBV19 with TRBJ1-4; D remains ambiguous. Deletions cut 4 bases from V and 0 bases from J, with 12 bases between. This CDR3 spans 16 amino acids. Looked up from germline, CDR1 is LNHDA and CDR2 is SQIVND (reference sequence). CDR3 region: CASSNGLTTTNEKLFF. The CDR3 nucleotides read TGTGCCAGTAGTAACGGACTTACTACAACTAATGAAAAACTGTTTTTT.

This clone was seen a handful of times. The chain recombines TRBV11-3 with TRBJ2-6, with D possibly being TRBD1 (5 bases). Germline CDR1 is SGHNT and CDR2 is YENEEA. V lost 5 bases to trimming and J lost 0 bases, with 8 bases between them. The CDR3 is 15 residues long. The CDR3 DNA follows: TGTGCCAGCAGCGATGACAGCTCTGGGGCCAACGTCCTGACTTTC. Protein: CASSDDSSGANVLTF.

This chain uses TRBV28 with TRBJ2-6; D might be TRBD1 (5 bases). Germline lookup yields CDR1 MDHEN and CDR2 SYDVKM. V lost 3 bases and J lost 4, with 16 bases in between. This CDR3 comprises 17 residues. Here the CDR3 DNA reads TGTGCCAGCAGTTTTCAGGGATACTCTCTGGGGGCCAACGTCCTGACTTTC. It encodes CASSFQGYSLGANVLTF. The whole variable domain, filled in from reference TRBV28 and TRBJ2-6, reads DVKVTQSSRYLVKRTGEKVFLECVQDMDHENMFWYRQDPGLGLRLIYFSYDVKMKEKGDIPEGYSVSREKKERFSLILESASTNQTSMYLCASSFQGYSLGANVLTFGAGSRLTVL.

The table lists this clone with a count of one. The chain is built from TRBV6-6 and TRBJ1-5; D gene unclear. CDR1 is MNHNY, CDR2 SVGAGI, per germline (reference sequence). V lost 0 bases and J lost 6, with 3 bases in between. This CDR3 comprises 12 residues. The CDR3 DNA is TGTGCCAGCAGTTACTCGAGTCAGCCCCAGCATTTT. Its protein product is CASSYSSQPQHF.

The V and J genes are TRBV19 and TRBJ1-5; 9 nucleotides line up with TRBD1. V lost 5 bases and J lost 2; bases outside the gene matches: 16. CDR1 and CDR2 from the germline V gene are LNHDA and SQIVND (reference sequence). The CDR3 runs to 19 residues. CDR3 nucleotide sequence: TGTGCCAGTAGTCCATCGTCGGGGACAGGGTCAGGCGGCAATCAGCCCCAGCATTTT. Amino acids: CASSPSSGTGSGGNQPQHF.

Here the CDR3 DNA reads TGTGCCAGTAGCTCAGGGTACGGCTACACCTTC. Translated, it gives CASSSGYGYTF. The chain joins TRBV19 to TRBJ1-2; maybe TRBD1 (5 bases). Deletions cut 6 bases from V and 8 bases from J, with 10 bases between. The CDR3 loop spans 11 amino acids. Germline assignment: CDR1 LNHDA and CDR2 SQIVND (reference sequence).